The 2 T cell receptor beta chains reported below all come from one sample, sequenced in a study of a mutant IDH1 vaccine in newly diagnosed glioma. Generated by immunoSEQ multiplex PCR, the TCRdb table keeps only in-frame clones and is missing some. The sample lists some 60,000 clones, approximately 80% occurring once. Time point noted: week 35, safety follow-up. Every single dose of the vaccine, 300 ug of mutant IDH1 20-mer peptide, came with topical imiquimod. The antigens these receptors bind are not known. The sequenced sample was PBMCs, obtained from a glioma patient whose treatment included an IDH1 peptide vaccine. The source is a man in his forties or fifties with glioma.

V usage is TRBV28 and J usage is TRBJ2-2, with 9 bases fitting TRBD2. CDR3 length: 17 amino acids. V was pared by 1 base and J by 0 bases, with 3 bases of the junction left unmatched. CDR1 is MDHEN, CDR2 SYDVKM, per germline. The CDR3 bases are TGTGCCAGCAGTTTATTGGGGACTAGCTCGAACACCGGGGAGCTGTTTTTT. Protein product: CASSLLGTSSNTGELFF.

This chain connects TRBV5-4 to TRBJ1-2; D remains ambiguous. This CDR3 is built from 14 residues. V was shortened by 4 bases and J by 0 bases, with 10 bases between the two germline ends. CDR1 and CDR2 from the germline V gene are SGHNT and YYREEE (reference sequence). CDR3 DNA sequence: TGTGCCAGCAGCGGACCACGAACTAACTATGGCTACACCTTC. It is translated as CASSGPRTNYGYTF. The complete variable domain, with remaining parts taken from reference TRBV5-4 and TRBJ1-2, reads ETGVTQSPTHLIKTRGQQVTLRCSSQSGHNTVSWYQQALGQGPQFIFQYYREEENGRGNFPPRFSGLQFPNYSSELNVNALELDDSALYLCASSGPRTNYGYTFGSGTRLTVV.